The 26 T cell receptor beta chains in this list originate from one sample, sequenced in a study of OX40 agonist ivuxolimab in advanced cancers. Method: immunoSEQ multiplex PCR; TCRdb's copy keeps in-frame clones and lacks some. The sample lists about 73,000 clones; just under 90% were seen once. Sequences were derived from CD4+ or CD8+ T cells sorted from blood, sampled in a trial of the OX40 agonist ivuxolimab. The source is an adult with an advanced solid tumor such as melanoma, head and neck, liver or kidney cancer.

V and J are TRBV10-2 and TRBJ1-3, with D unclear. The V end was cut by 0 bases, the J end by 7 bases, with 10 bases between. CDR3 length equals 14 residues. Germline-derived CDR1 and CDR2 are WSHSY and SAAADI. Here the CDR3 DNA reads TGCGCCAGCAGTGAGTCAGGTCTGTCGAACACCATATATTTT. Translating it yields CASSESGLSNTIYF.

The chain combines TRBV5-6 with TRBJ2-3, with TRBD2 matching over 7 bases. Germline CDR1 is SGHDT and CDR2 is YYEEEE. The CDR3 is 14 residues long. J was trimmed by 6 bases and V by 5 bases; bases with no gene match: 9. The CDR3 loop is CASRFLRGEDTQYF. Here the CDR3 DNA reads TGTGCCAGCAGATTTCTACGGGGGGAGGATACGCAGTATTTT. The entire variable domain, with the rest obtained from reference TRBV5-6 and TRBJ2-3, is as follows: DAGVTQSPTHLIKTRGQQVTLRCSPKSGHDTVSWYQQALGQGPQFIFQYYEEEERQRGNFPDRFSGHQFPNYSSELNVNALLLGDSALYLCASRFLRGEDTQYFGPGTRLTVL.

The chain recombines TRBV27 with TRBJ2-6; maybe TRBD1 (5 bases). Germline V gene data show CDR1 as MNHEY and CDR2 as SMNVEV (reference sequence). This CDR3 spans 15 amino acids. Trimming stripped 0 bases from V and 2 bases from J, with 5 bases between. CDR3: CASSLSGAGANVLTF. CDR3 in DNA: TGTGCCAGCAGTTTATCAGGGGCTGGGGCCAACGTCCTGACTTTC.

The rearrangement uses TRBV7-2 and TRBJ2-5, with TRBD1 as a possible D gene (6 bases). The J call may not be correct, given that the DNA end is closer to TRBJ2-7. The germline CDR1 and CDR2 sequences are SGHTA and FQGNSA. CDR3 length: 14 residues. CDR3: CASSLGQSSYEQYF. The DNA of the CDR3 is TGTGCCAGCAGCCTTGGACAGTCCTCCTACGAGCAGTACTTC.

This chain joins TRBV19 and TRBJ2-5, with TRBD2 matching 8 bases. This CDR3 comprises 13 residues. J was trimmed by 5 bases and V by 9 bases; bases with no gene match: 8. The germline V gene has CDR1 LNHDA and CDR2 SQIVND (reference sequence). CDR3 loop: CASRSGGHETQYF. CDR3 nucleotides: TGTGCCAGCCGTTCGGGGGGGCATGAGACCCAGTACTTC.

This chain uses TRBV27 with TRBJ2-7; unclear D gene. Trimming pared 5 bases from V and 1 base from J, leaving 12 bases between. Looked up from germline, CDR1 is MNHEY and CDR2 is SMNVEV (reference sequence). The CDR3 consists of 14 residues. The CDR3 DNA sequence: TGTGCCAGCAGTCCCAGCGCCGTGTCCTACGAGCAGTACTTC. It translates to CASSPSAVSYEQYF.

The chain combines TRBV11-2 with TRBJ2-7, with D perhaps matching TRBD2 (5 bases). Between the trimmed V and J ends, which lost 3 bases and 0 bases, there was a span of 12 bases. In germline, CDR1 is SGHAT, CDR2 FQNNGV. CDR3 length equals 15 residues. The CDR3 protein is CASSFPAASSYEQYF. In nucleotides, the CDR3 is TGTGCCAGCAGCTTCCCAGCGGCAAGCTCCTACGAGCAGTACTTC.

This rearrangement joins TRBV7-8 to TRBJ1-5; TRBD1 matches 8 bases. Germline lookup yields CDR1 SGHVS and CDR2 FQNEAQ. CDR3 length: 15 residues. Unmatched junction bases numbered 4, after V lost 4 bases and J lost 2 bases. The CDR3 nucleotides read TGTGCCAGCAGCTATCGGGGACAGGGCAATCAGCCCCAGCATTTT. Translating gives CASSYRGQGNQPQHF.

The rearrangement uses TRBV28 and TRBJ1-3, with D hard to call. V lost 7 bases and J lost 3, with 7 bases in between. The CDR3 is made up of 12 amino acids. The germline V gene has CDR1 MDHEN and CDR2 SYDVKM. The CDR3 loop reads CASTDIGNTIYF. The CDR3 DNA is TGTGCCAGCACCGATATTGGAAACACCATATATTTT.

This clone was seen once. The chain has TRBV30 and TRBJ2-3, with 11 bases matching TRBD2. In germline, CDR1 is GTSNPN, CDR2 SVGIG (reference sequence). Losses at the gene ends were 3 bases for V and 3 bases for J; bases not matched to a gene: 20. The CDR3 has 20 amino acids. The DNA of the CDR3 is TGTGCCTGGAGGGAAGCCGGGGGGACTAGCGGTCGTCGTGTGACAGATACGCAGTATTTT. Its protein is CAWREAGGTSGRRVTDTQYF.

This chain joins TRBV7-9 and TRBJ2-1, with D unresolved. The CDR3 is made up of 13 amino acids. Trimming took 3 bases from V and 1 from J, leaving 4 bases between them. Germline V gene sequence: CDR1 SEHNR, CDR2 FQNEAQ (reference sequence). The CDR3 DNA reads as TGTGCCAGCAGCTTTGAATCCTACAATGAGCAGTTCTTC. Translated: CASSFESYNEQFF. The variable domain in full, completed from reference TRBV7-9 and TRBJ2-1, reads DTGVSQNPRHKITKRGQNVTFRCDPISEHNRLYWYRQTLGQGPEFLTYFQNEAQLEKSRLLSDRFSAERPKGSFSTLEIQRTEQGDSAMYLCASSFESYNEQFFGPGTRLTVL.

The chain links TRBV27 to TRBJ2-7, with 8 bases aligning to TRBD2. The CDR3 extends over 13 amino acids. V shed 8 bases and J 3 bases; nucleotides not matched to a gene: 6. CDR1 and CDR2 from the germline V gene are MNHEY and SMNVEV (reference sequence). The CDR3 loop reads CASQNSGNYEQYF. CDR3 bases: TGTGCCAGCCAAAATAGCGGGAACTACGAGCAGTACTTC.

The chain has TRBV7-9 and TRBJ2-7; 7 bases are shared with TRBD1. V trimming: 3 bases; J trimming: 4 bases; junction bases outside the gene matches: 12. Germline lookup yields CDR1 SEHNR and CDR2 FQNEAQ (reference sequence). The CDR3 loop spans 16 amino acids. The CDR3 nucleotides read TGTGCCAGCAGCTTGGGACAGAAGGTCCTTGGTTACGAGCAGTACTTC. The encoded protein is CASSLGQKVLGYEQYF.

CDR3 in DNA: TGTGCCAGTAGCGACCGAACAGGGTTGGACCTGAACACTGAAGCTTTCTTT. Its translation: CASSDRTGLDLNTEAFF. The gene calls are TRBV19 and TRBJ1-1; D is perhaps TRBD1 (6 bases). The length of the CDR3 is 17 residues. Trimming pared 6 bases from V and 0 bases from J, leaving 20 bases between. Germline V CDR1 and CDR2: LNHDA, SQIVND (reference sequence).

The chain recombines TRBV29-1 with TRBJ1-1; D unclear. Trimming took off 4 bases at V and 0 bases at J, with 9 bases between the two ends. The CDR3 has 13 amino acids. CDR1 SQVTM and CDR2 ANQGSEA come from the germline V gene. Written as DNA, the CDR3 is TGCAGCGTTGCTTCGGGGATGAACACTGAAGCTTTCTTT. Translating gives CSVASGMNTEAFF.

This chain joins TRBV5-1 and TRBJ2-3; 7 positions agree with TRBD1. V was clipped by 2 bases and J by 4 bases; unmatched bases: 13. Germline lookup yields CDR1 SGHRS and CDR2 YFSETQ. The CDR3 extends over 17 amino acids. The CDR3 reads CASSLRNRGAIPDTQYF. For the CDR3, the DNA is TGCGCCAGCAGCTTACGAAACAGGGGCGCGATTCCAGATACGCAGTATTTT.

This chain connects TRBV5-4 to TRBJ2-1, with 7 positions matching TRBD1. Per the germline V gene, CDR1 is SGHNT and CDR2 is YYREEE (reference sequence). The length of the CDR3 is 16 residues. V trimming: 4 bases; J trimming: 8 bases; junction bases outside the gene matches: 15. The CDR3 nucleotides read TGTGCCAGCAGCCGGTTACAGGGGTCAGAGTACGATGAGCAGTTCTTC. Translating it yields CASSRLQGSEYDEQFF. Based on the CDR3 plus reference TRBV5-4 and TRBJ2-1, the full variable domain is ETGVTQSPTHLIKTRGQQVTLRCSSQSGHNTVSWYQQALGQGPQFIFQYYREEENGRGNFPPRFSGLQFPNYSSELNVNALELDDSALYLCASSRLQGSEYDEQFFGPGTRLTVL.

The J gene is TRBJ2-7, the V gene TRBV16; 9 positions match TRBD1. There are 16 residues in the CDR3. The V and J ends lost 4 bases and 1 base, in that order; junction bases with no gene match: 8. Per germline, CDR1 KGHSY and CDR2 FQNENV. The CDR3 spells CASSLFRTGESYEQYF. The CDR3 DNA follows: TGTGCCAGCAGCCTTTTTCGGACAGGGGAATCCTACGAGCAGTACTTC. The entire variable domain, with the rest obtained from reference TRBV16 and TRBJ2-7, is as follows: GEEVAQTPKHLVRGEGQKAKLYCAPIKGHSYVFWYQQVLKNEFKFLISFQNENVFDETGMPKERFSAKCLPNSPCSLEIQATKLEDSAVYFCASSLFRTGESYEQYFGPGTRLTVT.

The V gene is TRBV10-2, the J gene TRBJ1-2, with D unclear. Germline CDR1 reads WSHSY; CDR2 reads SAAADI. The CDR3 totals 13 residues. The ends were cut back, 3 bases at V and 1 base at J, with 6 bases in the middle. CDR3 bases: TGCGCCAGCAGTGAATGGGGTAACTATGGCTACACCTTC. It is translated as CASSEWGNYGYTF.

The chain couples TRBV9 to TRBJ2-3, with 7 bases fitting TRBD2. J lost 3 bases, V lost 2 bases, and 6 bases had no gene match. CDR1 and CDR2 (germline): SGDLS, YYNGEE. The CDR3 runs 15 residues. CDR3 bases: TGTGCCAGCAGCGTCGACGGGGGGAAAACAGATACGCAGTATTTT. Translating it yields CASSVDGGKTDTQYF.

This chain links TRBV28 with TRBJ2-7, with D unclear. The CDR3 has 12 residues. Germline V gene sequence: CDR1 MDHEN, CDR2 SYDVKM. V was pared by 3 bases and J by 0 bases, with 3 bases between. CDR3 DNA: TGTGCCAGCAGTTTTCCCTCCTACGAGCAGTACTTC. Its translation is CASSFPSYEQYF.

V is TRBV29-1 and J is TRBJ2-1; tentatively, D is TRBD2 (5 bases). Trimming cost V 4 bases and J 6 bases, with 10 bases left between them. This CDR3 spans 12 amino acids. Germline assignment: CDR1 SQVTM and CDR2 ANQGSEA. DNA of the CDR3: TGCAGCGTTGTATCCGGGATCAATGAGCAGTTCTTC. Its translation is CSVVSGINEQFF.

CDR3 in amino acids: CASSFGQGVYEQYF. The CDR3 DNA is TGTGCCAGCAGCTTCGGACAGGGTGTTTACGAGCAGTACTTC. The chain combines TRBV7-2 with TRBJ2-7, with TRBD1 identical over 8 bases. V trimming: 3 bases; J trimming: 4 bases; junction bases outside the gene matches: 5. Germline CDR1 and CDR2: SGHTA and FQGNSA. The CDR3 extends over 14 amino acids.

V and J are TRBV18 and TRBJ2-7; the D gene could be TRBD1 or TRBD2 (5 bases each). The CDR3 sequence is 13 residues long. Germline V gene sequence: CDR1 KGHSH, CDR2 LQKENI. V lost 6 bases and J 2 bases, leaving 11 bases between the germline ends. CDR3 bases: TGTGCCAGCTCCCCGGGACCAGCCTACGAGCAGTACTTC. This encodes CASSPGPAYEQYF.

The rearrangement links TRBV7-8 to TRBJ2-2; 10 bases line up with TRBD2. CDR3 size: 16 residues. Per the germline V gene, CDR1 is SGHVS and CDR2 is FQNEAQ. Germline trimming cut 7 bases from V and 3 bases from J; bases unmatched to any gene: 8. This chain's CDR3 is CASTLAGLLYTGELFF. Written as DNA, the CDR3 is TGTGCCAGCACACTAGCGGGACTTCTTTACACCGGGGAGCTGTTTTTT.

CDR3 in DNA: TGCGCCAGCAGCAGTGACCGGGAGCTGTTTTTT. Translated: CASSSDRELFF. This sequence joins TRBV5-1 and TRBJ2-2; D gene ambiguous. CDR1 is SGHRS and CDR2 is YFSETQ in the germline V gene. CDR3 size: 11 residues. The ends were cut back, 4 bases at V and 9 bases at J, with 7 bases in the middle.